This T cell receptor (beta chain) was recorded in a study of control samples from healthy donors and cancer patients. The CDR3 sequence is 16 residues long. Trimming cost V 4 bases and J 0 bases, with 15 bases left between them. Per germline, CDR1 SGDLS and CDR2 YYNGEE. The protocol was immunoSEQ multiplex PCR, while the TCRdb copy is restricted to in-frame clones and leaves out a portion. Of fewer than 200,000 clones listed, about 90% are singletons. This receptor was taken from a woman aged 50 to 65 in good health. What was sequenced was blood. The J gene is TRBJ2-3, the V gene TRBV9; D is ambiguous. The CDR3 DNA is TGTGCCAGCAGCATCAGGAGCGTCTCAAGCACAGATACGCAGTATTTT. This codes for CASSIRSVSSTDTQYF.